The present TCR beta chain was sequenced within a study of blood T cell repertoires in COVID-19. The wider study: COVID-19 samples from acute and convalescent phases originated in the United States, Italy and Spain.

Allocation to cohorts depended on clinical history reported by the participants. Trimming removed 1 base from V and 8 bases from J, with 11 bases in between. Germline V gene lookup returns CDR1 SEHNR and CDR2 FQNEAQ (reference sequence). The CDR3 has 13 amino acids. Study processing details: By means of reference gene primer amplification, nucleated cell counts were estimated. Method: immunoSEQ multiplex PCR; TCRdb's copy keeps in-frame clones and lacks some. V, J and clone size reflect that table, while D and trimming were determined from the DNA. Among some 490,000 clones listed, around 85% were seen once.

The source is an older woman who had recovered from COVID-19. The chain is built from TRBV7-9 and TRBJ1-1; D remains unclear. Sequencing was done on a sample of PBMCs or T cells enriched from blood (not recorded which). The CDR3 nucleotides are TGTGCCAGCAGCTTAGGAGGTGAGAGGGAAGCTTTCTTT. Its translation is CASSLGGEREAFF. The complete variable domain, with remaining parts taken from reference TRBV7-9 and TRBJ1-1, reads DTGVSQNPRHKITKRGQNVTFRCDPISEHNRLYWYRQTLGQGPEFLTYFQNEAQLEKSRLLSDRFSAERPKGSFSTLEIQRTEQGDSAMYLCASSLGGEREAFFGQGTRLTVV.